This is a list of T cell receptor beta chains from one sample in a study of patients and donors after allogeneic stem cell transplantation. TCRdb re-called the RT-PCR reads through MiXCR, storing one row per CDR3 protein. The sample consists of about 160,000 distinct CDR3 sequences, 30% to 45% of them appearing once. The sequencing sample was made of blood, either unsorted or a sorted T cell fraction (not recorded which). The receptor source for this set is a human donor who was either an allogeneic HSCT recipient or a stem cell or donor lymphocyte infusion donor (not recorded which). It is not recorded whose cells these are; they may come from a transplant donor. Each CDR3 is given with its conserved first and last residue. D genes are given only for firm matches. A clone size is listed for some rows: how often the clone was seen (once, few, many), or a class if it is expanded.

d_call	clone_size	v_call	j_call	cdr3_nt	cdr3_aa
TRBD2	NA	TRBV28	TRBJ2-1	TGTGCCAGCAGTTTTGTAGCGGGGGGCGACAATGAGCAGTTCTTC	CASSFVAGGDNEQFF
NA	NA	TRBV7-9	TRBJ1-4	TGTGCCAGCAACTACGCCGGGCCCTCTAATGAAAAACTGTTTTTT	CASNYAGPSNEKLFF
NA	NA	TRBV29-1	TRBJ1-2	TGCGTGGCAGGGGCCTACTATGGCTACACCTTC	CVAGAYYGYTF
TRBD2	NA	TRBV28	TRBJ2-1	TGTGCCAGCAGTGGCAATAGCGGGGGGGCTGATTTTGAGCAGTTCTTC	CASSGNSGGADFEQFF
NA	NA	TRBV25-1	TRBJ2-5	TGTGCCAGCAGTGAACATTCCGGTATCCAAGAGACCCAGTACTTC	CASSEHSGIQETQYF
NA	NA	TRBV12-3/TRBV12-4	TRBJ1-1	TGTGCCAGCAGTTTAGTCCGGGGGGACACTGAAGCTTTCTTT	CASSLVRGDTEAFF
NA	NA	TRBV29-1	TRBJ2-3	TGCAGCTCGGATGGGGCTAGCACAGATACGCAGTATTTT	CSSDGASTDTQYF
TRBD2	few	TRBV4-3	TRBJ2-7	TGCGCCAGCAGCCAAGTCCGGGAGGAATCCTACGAGCAGTACTTC	CASSQVREESYEQYF
NA	NA	TRBV12-3/TRBV12-4	TRBJ2-3	TGTGCCAGCAGGCAGGGATATTTGGATACGCAGTATTTT	CASRQGYLDTQYF
NA	NA	TRBV10-2	TRBJ1-2	TGCGCCAGCCGGCAGTCCGCTAACTATGGCTACACCTTC	CASRQSANYGYTF
NA	few	TRBV4-3	TRBJ1-6	TGCGCCAGCAGCCAAGTGGGGTCTTATAATTCACCCCTCCACTTT	CASSQVGSYNSPLHF
NA	few	TRBV9	TRBJ1-1	TGTGCCAGCAGCGTAAGTGCTTTCTTT	CASSVSAFF
NA	NA	TRBV10-3	TRBJ1-1	TGTGCCATCAGTGAGAGGGGAAAGGGTGAAGCTTTCTTT	CAISERGKGEAFF